This T cell receptor (beta chain) emerged from a study of blood T cells in healthy people across ages. The V end lost 4 bases, the J end lost 4 bases, and 10 bases lay between the germline ends. This CDR3 is built from 13 residues. CDR1 and CDR2 (germline): PRHDT, FYEKMQ (reference sequence). The sample holds many counts of this clonotype. Its specificity is not known. Findings and caveats of the study: Significant beta diversity loss was already apparent by age roughly 40, declining roughly linearly.

The use of a sample-barcoded 5' primer and a J-beta primer mix characterized a second PCR of roughly 6 to 11 cycles. TCRdb independently ran MiXCR on the 5' RACE reads; one entry per CDR3 protein. The repertoire holds roughly 650,000 distinct CDR3 sequences, with approximately 29% as singletons. This sequence was found in a woman of 80 years or more in good health. J is TRBJ1-2 and V is TRBV13; D is unclear. The specimen was blood. The DNA of the CDR3 is TGTGCCAGCAGCTCGACGGAAACCTATGGCTACACCTTC. Residues: CASSSTETYGYTF.